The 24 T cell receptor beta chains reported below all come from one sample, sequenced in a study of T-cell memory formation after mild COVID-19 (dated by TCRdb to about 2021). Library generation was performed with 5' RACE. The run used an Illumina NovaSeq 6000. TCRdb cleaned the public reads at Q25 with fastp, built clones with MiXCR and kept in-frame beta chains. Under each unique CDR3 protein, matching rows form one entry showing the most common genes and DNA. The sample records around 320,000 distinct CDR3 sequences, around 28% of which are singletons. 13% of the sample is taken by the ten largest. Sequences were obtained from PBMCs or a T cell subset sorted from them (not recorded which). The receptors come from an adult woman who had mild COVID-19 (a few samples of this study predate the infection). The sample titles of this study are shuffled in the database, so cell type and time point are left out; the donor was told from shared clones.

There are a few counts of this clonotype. CDR3 nucleotides: TGCGCCAGCAGCGCCGGGACTTTGGGGGACACCATATATTTT. This encodes CASSAGTLGDTIYF. The rearrangement links TRBV5-1 to TRBJ1-3; D is possibly TRBD1 (5 bases). The CDR3 spans 14 residues. Per germline, CDR1 SGHRS and CDR2 YFSETQ. Trimming removed 4 bases at V and 8 bases at J, with 16 bases between.

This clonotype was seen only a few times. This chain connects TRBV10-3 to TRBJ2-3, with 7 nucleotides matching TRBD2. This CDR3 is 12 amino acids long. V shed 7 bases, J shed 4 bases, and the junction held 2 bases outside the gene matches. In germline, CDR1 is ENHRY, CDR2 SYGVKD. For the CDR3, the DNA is TGTGCCATCAATGCGGGGGCAGATACGCAGTATTTT. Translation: CAINAGADTQYF.

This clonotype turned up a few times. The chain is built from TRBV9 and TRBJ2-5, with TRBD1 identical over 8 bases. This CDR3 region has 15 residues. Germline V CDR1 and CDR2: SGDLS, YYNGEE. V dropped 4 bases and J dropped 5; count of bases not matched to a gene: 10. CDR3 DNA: TGTGCCAGCAGCACCAGGACAGGGCCCCGGGAGACCCAGTACTTC. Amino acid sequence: CASSTRTGPRETQYF. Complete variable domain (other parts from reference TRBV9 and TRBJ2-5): DSGVTQTPKHLITATGQRVTLRCSPRSGDLSVYWYQQSLDQGLQFLIQYYNGEERAKGNILERFSAQQFPDLHSELNLSSLELGDSALYFCASSTRTGPRETQYFGPGTRLLVL.

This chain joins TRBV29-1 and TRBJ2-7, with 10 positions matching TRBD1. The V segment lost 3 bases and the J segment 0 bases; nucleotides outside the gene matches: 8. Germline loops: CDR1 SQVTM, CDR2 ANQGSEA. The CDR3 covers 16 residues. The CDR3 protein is CSVEATGGLSSYEQYF. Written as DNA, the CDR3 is TGCAGCGTTGAGGCGACAGGGGGCCTATCCTCCTACGAGCAGTACTTC.

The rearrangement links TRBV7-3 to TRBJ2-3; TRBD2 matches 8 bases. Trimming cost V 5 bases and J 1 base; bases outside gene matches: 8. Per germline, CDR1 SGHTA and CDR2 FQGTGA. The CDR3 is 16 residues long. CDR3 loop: CASSDRGSGGTDTQYF. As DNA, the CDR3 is TGTGCCAGCAGCGACCGGGGTAGCGGGGGCACAGATACGCAGTATTTT. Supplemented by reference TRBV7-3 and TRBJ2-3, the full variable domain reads GAGVSQTPSNKVTEKGKYVELRCDPISGHTALYWYRQSLGQGPEFLIYFQGTGAADDSGLPNDRFFAVRPEGSVSTLKIQRTERGDSAVYLCASSDRGSGGTDTQYFGPGTRLTVL.

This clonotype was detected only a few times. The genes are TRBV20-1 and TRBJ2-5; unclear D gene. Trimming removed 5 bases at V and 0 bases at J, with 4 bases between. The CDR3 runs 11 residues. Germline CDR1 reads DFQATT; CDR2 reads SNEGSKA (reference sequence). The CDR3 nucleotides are TGCAGTGCTCCGTACCAAGAGACCCAGTACTTC. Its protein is CSAPYQETQYF.

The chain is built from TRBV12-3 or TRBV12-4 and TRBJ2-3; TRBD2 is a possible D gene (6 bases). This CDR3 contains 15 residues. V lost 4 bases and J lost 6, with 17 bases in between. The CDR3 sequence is CASSSQEGLRDTQYF. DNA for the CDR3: TGTGCCAGCAGTTCCCAGGAGGGACTCCGGGATACGCAGTATTTT.

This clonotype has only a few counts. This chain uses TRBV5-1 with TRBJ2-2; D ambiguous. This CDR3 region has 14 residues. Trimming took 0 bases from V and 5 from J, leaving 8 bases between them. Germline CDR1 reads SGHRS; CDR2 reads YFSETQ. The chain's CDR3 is CASSLAKETGELFF. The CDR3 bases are TGCGCCAGCAGCTTGGCCAAGGAGACCGGGGAGCTGTTTTTT.

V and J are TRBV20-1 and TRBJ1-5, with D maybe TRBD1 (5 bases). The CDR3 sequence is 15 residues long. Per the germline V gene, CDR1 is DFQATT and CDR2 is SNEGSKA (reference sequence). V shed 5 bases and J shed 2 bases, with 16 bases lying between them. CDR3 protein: CSASRTRGGNQPQHF. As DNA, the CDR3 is TGCAGTGCTTCTAGGACGAGGGGAGGCAATCAGCCCCAGCATTTT.

The CDR3 loop reads CASSPYTSTANTGELFF. In DNA form, the CDR3 reads TGTGCCAGCAGCCCCTATACTTCGACAGCGAACACCGGGGAGCTGTTTTTT. V gene TRBV6-5 combines with J gene TRBJ2-2, with a possible D match to TRBD1 (5 bases). CDR1 is MNHEY, CDR2 SVGAGI, per germline. V was trimmed by 6 bases and J by 0 bases, leaving 17 bases between them. This CDR3 contains 17 residues.

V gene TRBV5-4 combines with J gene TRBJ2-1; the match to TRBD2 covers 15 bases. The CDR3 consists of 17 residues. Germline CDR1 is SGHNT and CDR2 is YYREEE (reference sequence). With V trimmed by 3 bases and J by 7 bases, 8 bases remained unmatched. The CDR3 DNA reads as TGTGCCAGCAGCTACCTGGGACTAGCGGGGGGTCATAATGAGCAGTTCTTC. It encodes CASSYLGLAGGHNEQFF.

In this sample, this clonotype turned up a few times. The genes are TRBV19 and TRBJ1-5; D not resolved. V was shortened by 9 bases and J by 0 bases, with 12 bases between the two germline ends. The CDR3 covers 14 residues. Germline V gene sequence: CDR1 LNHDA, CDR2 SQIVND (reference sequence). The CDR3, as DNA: TGTGCCAGCAACCAGAAGAATAGCAATCAGCCCCAGCATTTT. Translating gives CASNQKNSNQPQHF.

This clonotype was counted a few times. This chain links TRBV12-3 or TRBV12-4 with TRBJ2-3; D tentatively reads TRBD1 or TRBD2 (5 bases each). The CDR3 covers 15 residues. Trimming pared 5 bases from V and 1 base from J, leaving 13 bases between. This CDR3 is CASSGNGARTDTQYF. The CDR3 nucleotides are TGTGCCAGCAGTGGAAACGGGGCTCGCACAGATACGCAGTATTTT.

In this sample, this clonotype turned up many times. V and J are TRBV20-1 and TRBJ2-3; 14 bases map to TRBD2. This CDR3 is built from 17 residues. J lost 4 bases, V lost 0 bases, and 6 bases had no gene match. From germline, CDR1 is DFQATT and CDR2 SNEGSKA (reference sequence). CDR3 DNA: TGCAGTGCTAGAGATCAGGAGACTAGCGGGGGGGCAGATACGCAGTATTTT. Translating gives CSARDQETSGGADTQYF.

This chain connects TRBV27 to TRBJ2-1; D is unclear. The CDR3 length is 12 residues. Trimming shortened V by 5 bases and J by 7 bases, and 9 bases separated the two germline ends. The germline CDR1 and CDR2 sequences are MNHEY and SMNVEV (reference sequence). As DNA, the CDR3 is TGTGCCAGCAGTCTCCGGGCGAATGAGCAGTTCTTC. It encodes CASSLRANEQFF.

Here the CDR3 DNA reads TGTGCCAGCGTCAGTGGACAGGCGAACACTGAAGCTTTCTTT. As protein: CASVSGQANTEAFF. This chain uses TRBV27 with TRBJ1-1, with TRBD1 identical over 7 bases. The trim removed 8 bases at V and 1 base at J, leaving 7 bases unmatched. This CDR3 has 14 residues. Germline V gives CDR1 MNHEY, CDR2 SMNVEV (reference sequence).

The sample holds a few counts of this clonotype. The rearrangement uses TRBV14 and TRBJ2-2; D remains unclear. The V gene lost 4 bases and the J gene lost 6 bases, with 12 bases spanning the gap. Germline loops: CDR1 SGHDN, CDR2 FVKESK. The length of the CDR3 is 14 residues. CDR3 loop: CASSPPAWAGELFF. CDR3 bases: TGTGCCAGCAGCCCCCCGGCTTGGGCCGGGGAGCTGTTTTTT.

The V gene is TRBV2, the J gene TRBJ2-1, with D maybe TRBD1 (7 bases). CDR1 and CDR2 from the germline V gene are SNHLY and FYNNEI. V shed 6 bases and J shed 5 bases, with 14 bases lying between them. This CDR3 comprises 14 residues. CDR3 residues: CASSPRGTDNEQFF. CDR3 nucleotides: TGTGCCAGCAGCCCCCGCGGGACAGACAATGAGCAGTTCTTC. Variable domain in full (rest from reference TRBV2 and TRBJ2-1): EPEVTQTPSHQVTQMGQEVILRCVPISNHLYFYWYRQILGQKVEFLVSFYNNEISEKSEIFDDQFSVERPDGSNFTLKIRSTKLEDSAMYFCASSPRGTDNEQFFGPGTRLTVL.

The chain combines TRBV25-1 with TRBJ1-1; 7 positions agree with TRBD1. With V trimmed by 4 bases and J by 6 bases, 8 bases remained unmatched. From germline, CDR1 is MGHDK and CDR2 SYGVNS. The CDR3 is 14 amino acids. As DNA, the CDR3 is TGTGCCAGCAGTGGAAGACAGGGACGCGCTGAAGCTTTCTTT. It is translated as CASSGRQGRAEAFF.

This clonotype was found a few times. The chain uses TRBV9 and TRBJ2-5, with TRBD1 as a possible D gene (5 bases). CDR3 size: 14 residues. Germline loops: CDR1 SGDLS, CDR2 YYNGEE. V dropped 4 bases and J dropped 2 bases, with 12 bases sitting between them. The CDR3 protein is CASSSGPGQETQYF. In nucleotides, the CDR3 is TGTGCCAGCAGCTCCGGACCAGGGCAAGAGACCCAGTACTTC.

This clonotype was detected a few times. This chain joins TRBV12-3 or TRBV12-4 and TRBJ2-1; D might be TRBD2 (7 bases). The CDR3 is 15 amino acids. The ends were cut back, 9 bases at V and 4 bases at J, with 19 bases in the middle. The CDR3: CASLLAGAPYNEQFF. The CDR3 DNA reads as TGTGCCAGTCTCCTGGCGGGGGCCCCTTACAATGAGCAGTTCTTC.

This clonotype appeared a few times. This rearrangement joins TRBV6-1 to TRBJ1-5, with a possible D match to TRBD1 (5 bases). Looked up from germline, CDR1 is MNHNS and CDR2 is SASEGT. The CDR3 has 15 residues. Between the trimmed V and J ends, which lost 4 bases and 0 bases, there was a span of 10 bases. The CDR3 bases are TGTGCCAGCAGTGTTAGGGGCAGTAGCAATCAGCCCCAGCATTTT. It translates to CASSVRGSSNQPQHF.

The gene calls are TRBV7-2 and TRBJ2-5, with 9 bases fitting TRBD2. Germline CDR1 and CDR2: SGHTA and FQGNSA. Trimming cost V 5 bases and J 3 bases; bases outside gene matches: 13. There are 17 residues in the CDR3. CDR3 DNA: TGTGCCAGCAGCCTCCCTAAGACTAGCGGAGGGAAAGAGACCCAGTACTTC. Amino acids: CASSLPKTSGGKETQYF.

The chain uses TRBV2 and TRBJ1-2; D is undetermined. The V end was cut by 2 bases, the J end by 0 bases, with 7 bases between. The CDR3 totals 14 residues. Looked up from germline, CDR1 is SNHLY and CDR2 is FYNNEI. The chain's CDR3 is CASSETESNYGYTF. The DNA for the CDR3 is TGTGCCAGCAGTGAAACCGAATCTAACTATGGCTACACCTTC.